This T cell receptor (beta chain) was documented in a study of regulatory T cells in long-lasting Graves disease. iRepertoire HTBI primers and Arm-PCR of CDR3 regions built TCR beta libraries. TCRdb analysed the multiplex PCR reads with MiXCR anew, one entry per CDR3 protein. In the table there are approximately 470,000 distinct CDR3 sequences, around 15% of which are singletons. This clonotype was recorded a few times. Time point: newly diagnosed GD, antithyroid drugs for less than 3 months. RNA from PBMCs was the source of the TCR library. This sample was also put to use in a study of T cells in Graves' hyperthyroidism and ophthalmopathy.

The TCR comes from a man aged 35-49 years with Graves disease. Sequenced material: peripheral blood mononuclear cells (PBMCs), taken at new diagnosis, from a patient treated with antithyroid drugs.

The CDR3 reads CASATTLNTEAFF. For the CDR3, the DNA is TGTGCTAGTGCCACAACGTTGAACACTGAAGCTTTCTTT. The chain couples TRBV12-5 to TRBJ1-1; D is unresolved. Per germline, CDR1 LGHNT and CDR2 FRNRAP. With 7 bases removed from V and 0 bases from J, the gap between germline ends came to 9 bases. CDR3 length: 13 residues. The full variable domain, in which reference TRBV12-5 and TRBJ1-1 provide the parts outside the CDR3, is DARVTQTPRHKVTEMGQEVTMRCQPILGHNTVFWYRQTMMQGLELLAYFRNRAPLDDSGMPKDRFSAEMPDATLATLKIQPSEPRDSAVYFCASATTLNTEAFFGQGTRLTVV.